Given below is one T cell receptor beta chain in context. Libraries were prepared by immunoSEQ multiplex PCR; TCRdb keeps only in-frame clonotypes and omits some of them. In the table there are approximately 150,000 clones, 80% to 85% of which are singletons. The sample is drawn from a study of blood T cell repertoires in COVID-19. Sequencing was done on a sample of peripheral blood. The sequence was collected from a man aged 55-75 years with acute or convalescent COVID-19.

DNA of the CDR3: TGTGCCAGCGCCGGGACAGCATACAATGAGCAGTTCTTC. Amino acids: CASAGTAYNEQFF. The genes are TRBV2 and TRBJ2-1; TRBD1 aligns across 7 bases. The V gene end was trimmed by 8 bases and the J gene end by 4 bases; junction bases not matched to a gene: 5. The CDR3 is 13 amino acids. Germline V gene sequence: CDR1 SNHLY, CDR2 FYNNEI.